The clone carrying this TCR beta chain was counted a single time. In the original workflow: For nucleated cells, counts were estimated from reference gene primer amplification. Sequencing was performed with immunoSEQ multiplex PCR; in TCRdb, only in-frame clones are kept and a portion is missing. V and J calls and clone size come straight from that table; D and trimming were deduced from the DNA. The sample has fewer than 300,000 clones, around 90% seen once; the top ten hold 3.5% to 4.5%. Per germline, CDR1 SGHTA and CDR2 FQGNSA. The CDR3 runs to 17 residues. V was pared by 2 bases and J by 2 bases, with 8 bases of the junction left unmatched. This specimen comes from a study of blood T cell repertoires in COVID-19. Study background: The United States, Italy and Spain supplied acute and convalescent COVID-19 samples. T cells, B-cell-depleted T cells, or PBMCs provided the cDNA or gDNA that served as material.

The receptor was isolated from a man between 60 and 75 years old who had recovered from COVID-19. The chain employs TRBV7-2 and TRBJ2-5, with 10 bases fitting TRBD2. Input material: peripheral blood. The CDR3 spells CASSLLVAGGIQETQYF. As DNA, the CDR3 is TGTGCCAGCAGCTTACTGGTAGCGGGGGGTATTCAAGAGACCCAGTACTTC. Full variable domain (remainder filled in from reference TRBV7-2 and TRBJ2-5): GAGVSQSPSNKVTEKGKDVELRCDPISGHTALYWYRQSLGQGLEFLIYFQGNSAPDKSGLPSDRFSAERTGGSVSTLTIQRTQQEDSAVYLCASSLLVAGGIQETQYFGPGTRLLVL.